This T cell receptor beta chain was identified in a study of T-cell memory formation after mild COVID-19. Findings and caveats of the study: SARS-CoV-2 specificity of second-wave clones peaking day 37 was unconfirmed. Memory cells collected pre-infection included some clones that later responded, suggesting cross-reactive memory joined.

This clonotype was picked up many times. The antigen is not known. TCRdb re-called the 5' RACE reads with MiXCR, one entry per CDR3 protein. The sample lists about 200,000 distinct CDR3 sequences, approximately 16% occurring once. The receptor was isolated from an adult woman who had mild COVID-19 (a few samples of this study predate the infection). Cell type and time point are not known. Sequences were obtained from PBMCs or a T cell subset sorted from them (not recorded which).

In DNA form, the CDR3 reads TGTGCCAGCAGTTACTCTCACAGGTACACTGAAGCTTTCTTT. This encodes CASSYSHRYTEAFF. The V call is TRBV6-2 or TRBV6-3, the J call TRBJ1-1, with a weak D call TRBD1 (5 bases). This CDR3 has 14 amino acids. The V end lost 0 bases, the J end lost 3 bases, and 8 bases lay between the germline ends. Germline CDR1 is MNHEY and CDR2 is SVGEGT.